This T cell receptor (beta chain) was captured by sequencing in a study of neurological immune-mediated disorders. General study findings and limits: The study found no CDR3 amino acid sequences shared by expanded clones across subjects, suggesting private repertoires in all groups.

This CDR3 is 14 amino acids long. The germline gives CDR1 KGHSH, CDR2 LQKENI. V gave up 4 bases and J gave up 3 bases, with 9 bases separating them. The cDNA was generated through 5'RACE incorporating 10-nucleotide random UMIs. TCRdb reanalysed the 5' RACE reads using MiXCR and keeps one entry per CDR3 protein. The sample lists 70,000 to 75,000 distinct CDR3 sequences, roughly an eighth occurring once. The time point is: longitudinal time-point 1 (baseline). Points on this clonotype: No antigen is known for it.

This rearrangement joins TRBV18 to TRBJ1-4; the D is unclear. The sample comprised PBMCs. The TCR sequence derives from a female donor with HTLV-1-associated myelopathy (HAM/TSP). The CDR3 region has the DNA TGTGCCAGCTCACGGACGGAAGCTAATGAAAAACTGTTTTTT. This codes for CASSRTEANEKLFF.